The sequence of this T cell receptor (beta chain) was determined in a study of blood T cells in healthy people across ages. Together with a sample-barcoded 5' primer, a J-beta primer mix was included in a second PCR lasting roughly 6 to 12 cycles. TCRdb used MiXCR to reprocess the 5' RACE reads, holding one entry per CDR3 protein. This table has 1.5 million to 2 million distinct CDR3 sequences, about 31% appearing once. This clonotype was seen many times. Antigen: not known. Findings and limits, study-wide: Both higher diversity and more naive CD4+ cells marked long-lived donors when set against aged donors. Researchers said unsorted PBMCs prevented a conclusive naive versus antigen-experienced comparison.

The origin of this receptor is a woman aged 25 to 39 in good health. The sample was blood.

CDR3: CSVRGGTSYNEQFF. CDR3 nucleotides: TGCAGCGTGCGGGGCGGGACCTCCTACAATGAGCAGTTCTTC. V is TRBV29-1 and J is TRBJ2-1, with a possible D match to TRBD2 (6 bases). CDR1 and CDR2 from the germline V gene are SQVTM and ANQGSEA. V lost 6 bases, J lost 0 bases, and 12 bases lay in between. The CDR3 runs to 14 residues.